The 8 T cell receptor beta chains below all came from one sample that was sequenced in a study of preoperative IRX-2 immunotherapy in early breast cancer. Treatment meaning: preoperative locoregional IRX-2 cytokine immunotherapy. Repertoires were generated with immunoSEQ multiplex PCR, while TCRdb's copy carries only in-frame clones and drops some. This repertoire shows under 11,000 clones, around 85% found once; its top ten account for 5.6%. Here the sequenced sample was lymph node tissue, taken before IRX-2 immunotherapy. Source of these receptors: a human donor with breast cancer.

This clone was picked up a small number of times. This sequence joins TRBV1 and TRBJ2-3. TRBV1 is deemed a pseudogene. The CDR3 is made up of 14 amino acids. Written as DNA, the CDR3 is TGCGCCAGCAGCCAAGATTCCAGCACAGATACGCAGTATTTT. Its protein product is CASSQDSSTDTQYF.

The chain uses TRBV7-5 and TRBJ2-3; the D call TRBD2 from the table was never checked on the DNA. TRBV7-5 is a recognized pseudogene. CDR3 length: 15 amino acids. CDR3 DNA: TGTGCCAGCAGCTTATTAGCGGGAGGCCAAGATACGCAGTATTTT. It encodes CASSLLAGGQDTQYF.

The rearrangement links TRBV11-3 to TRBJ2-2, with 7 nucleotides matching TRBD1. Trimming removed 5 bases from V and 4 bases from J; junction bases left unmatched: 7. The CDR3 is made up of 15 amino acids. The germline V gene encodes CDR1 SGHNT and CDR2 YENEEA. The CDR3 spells CASSPVQGTTGELFF. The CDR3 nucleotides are TGTGCCAGCAGCCCTGTACAGGGGACCACCGGGGAGCTGTTTTTT.

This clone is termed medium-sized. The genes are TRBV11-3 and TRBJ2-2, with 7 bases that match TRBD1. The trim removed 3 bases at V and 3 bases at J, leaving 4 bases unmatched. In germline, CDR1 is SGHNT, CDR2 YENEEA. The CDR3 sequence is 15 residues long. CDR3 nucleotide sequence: TGTGCCAGCAGCTTGGTTCAGGGGGACACCGGGGAGCTGTTTTTT. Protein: CASSLVQGDTGELFF.

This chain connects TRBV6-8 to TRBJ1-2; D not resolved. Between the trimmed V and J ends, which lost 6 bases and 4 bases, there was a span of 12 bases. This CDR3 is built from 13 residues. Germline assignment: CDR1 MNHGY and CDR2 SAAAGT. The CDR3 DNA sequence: TGTGCCAGCAGCCCCTCCCAAGGCTATGGCTACACCTTC. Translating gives CASSPSQGYGYTF.

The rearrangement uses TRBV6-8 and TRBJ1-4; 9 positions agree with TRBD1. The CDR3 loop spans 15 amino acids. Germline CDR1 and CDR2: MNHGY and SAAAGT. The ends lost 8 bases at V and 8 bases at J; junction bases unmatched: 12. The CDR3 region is CASWGTGIDVEKLFF. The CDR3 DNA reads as TGTGCCAGCTGGGGGACAGGGATTGACGTAGAAAAACTGTTTTTT.

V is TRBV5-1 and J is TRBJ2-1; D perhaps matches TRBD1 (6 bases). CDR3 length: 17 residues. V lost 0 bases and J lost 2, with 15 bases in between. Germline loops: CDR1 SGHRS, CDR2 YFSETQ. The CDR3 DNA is TGCGCCAGCAGCTTGGGAGTGGGGGCAGGAGCCTACAATGAGCAGTTCTTC. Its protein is CASSLGVGAGAYNEQFF.

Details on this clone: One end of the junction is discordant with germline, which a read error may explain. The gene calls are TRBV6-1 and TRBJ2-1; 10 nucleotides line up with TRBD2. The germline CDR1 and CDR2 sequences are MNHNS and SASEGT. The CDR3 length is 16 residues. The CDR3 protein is CAISEAASGRLNEQFF. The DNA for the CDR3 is TGTGCCATCAGTGAAGCGGCTAGCGGGAGATTGAATGAGCAGTTCTTC.